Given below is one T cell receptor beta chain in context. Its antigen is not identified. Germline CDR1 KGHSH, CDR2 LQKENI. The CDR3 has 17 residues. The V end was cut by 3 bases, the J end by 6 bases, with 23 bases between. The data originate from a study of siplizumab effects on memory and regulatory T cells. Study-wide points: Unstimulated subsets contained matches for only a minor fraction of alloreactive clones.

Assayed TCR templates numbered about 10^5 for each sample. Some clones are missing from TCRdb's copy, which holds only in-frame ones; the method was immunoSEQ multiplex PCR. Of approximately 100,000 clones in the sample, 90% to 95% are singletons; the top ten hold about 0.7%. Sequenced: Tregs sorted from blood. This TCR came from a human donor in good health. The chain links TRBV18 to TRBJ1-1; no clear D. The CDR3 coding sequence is TGTGCCAGCTCACCGGTCGCACTCGTAAACGAACGCGCTGAAGCTTTCTTT. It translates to CASSPVALVNERAEAFF.